This TCR beta chain comes out of a study of blood T cell repertoires in COVID-19. Study overall: T cells, B-cell-depleted T cells, or PBMCs provided the cDNA or gDNA that served as material.

The CDR3 runs 15 residues. V was clipped by 2 bases and J by 9 bases; unmatched bases: 9. Germline V gene data show CDR1 as SEHNR and CDR2 as FQNEAQ (reference sequence). The authors' processing: Estimation of nucleated cell counts relied on the amplification of reference gene primers. The protocol was immunoSEQ multiplex PCR, while the TCRdb copy is restricted to in-frame clones and leaves out a portion. V and J calls and clone size are those listed in that table; D and trimming were worked out from the DNA. The sample holds 95,000 to 100,000 clones, 79% seen once. The genes are TRBV7-9 and TRBJ1-1, with 10 bases that match TRBD1. What was sequenced was peripheral blood. This sequence was found in an elderly woman with active or convalescent COVID-19. The CDR3, as DNA: TGTGCCAGCAGCTTAAGTCCCGGGACAGGGGTTCAAGCTTTCTTT. Encoded protein: CASSLSPGTGVQAFF.